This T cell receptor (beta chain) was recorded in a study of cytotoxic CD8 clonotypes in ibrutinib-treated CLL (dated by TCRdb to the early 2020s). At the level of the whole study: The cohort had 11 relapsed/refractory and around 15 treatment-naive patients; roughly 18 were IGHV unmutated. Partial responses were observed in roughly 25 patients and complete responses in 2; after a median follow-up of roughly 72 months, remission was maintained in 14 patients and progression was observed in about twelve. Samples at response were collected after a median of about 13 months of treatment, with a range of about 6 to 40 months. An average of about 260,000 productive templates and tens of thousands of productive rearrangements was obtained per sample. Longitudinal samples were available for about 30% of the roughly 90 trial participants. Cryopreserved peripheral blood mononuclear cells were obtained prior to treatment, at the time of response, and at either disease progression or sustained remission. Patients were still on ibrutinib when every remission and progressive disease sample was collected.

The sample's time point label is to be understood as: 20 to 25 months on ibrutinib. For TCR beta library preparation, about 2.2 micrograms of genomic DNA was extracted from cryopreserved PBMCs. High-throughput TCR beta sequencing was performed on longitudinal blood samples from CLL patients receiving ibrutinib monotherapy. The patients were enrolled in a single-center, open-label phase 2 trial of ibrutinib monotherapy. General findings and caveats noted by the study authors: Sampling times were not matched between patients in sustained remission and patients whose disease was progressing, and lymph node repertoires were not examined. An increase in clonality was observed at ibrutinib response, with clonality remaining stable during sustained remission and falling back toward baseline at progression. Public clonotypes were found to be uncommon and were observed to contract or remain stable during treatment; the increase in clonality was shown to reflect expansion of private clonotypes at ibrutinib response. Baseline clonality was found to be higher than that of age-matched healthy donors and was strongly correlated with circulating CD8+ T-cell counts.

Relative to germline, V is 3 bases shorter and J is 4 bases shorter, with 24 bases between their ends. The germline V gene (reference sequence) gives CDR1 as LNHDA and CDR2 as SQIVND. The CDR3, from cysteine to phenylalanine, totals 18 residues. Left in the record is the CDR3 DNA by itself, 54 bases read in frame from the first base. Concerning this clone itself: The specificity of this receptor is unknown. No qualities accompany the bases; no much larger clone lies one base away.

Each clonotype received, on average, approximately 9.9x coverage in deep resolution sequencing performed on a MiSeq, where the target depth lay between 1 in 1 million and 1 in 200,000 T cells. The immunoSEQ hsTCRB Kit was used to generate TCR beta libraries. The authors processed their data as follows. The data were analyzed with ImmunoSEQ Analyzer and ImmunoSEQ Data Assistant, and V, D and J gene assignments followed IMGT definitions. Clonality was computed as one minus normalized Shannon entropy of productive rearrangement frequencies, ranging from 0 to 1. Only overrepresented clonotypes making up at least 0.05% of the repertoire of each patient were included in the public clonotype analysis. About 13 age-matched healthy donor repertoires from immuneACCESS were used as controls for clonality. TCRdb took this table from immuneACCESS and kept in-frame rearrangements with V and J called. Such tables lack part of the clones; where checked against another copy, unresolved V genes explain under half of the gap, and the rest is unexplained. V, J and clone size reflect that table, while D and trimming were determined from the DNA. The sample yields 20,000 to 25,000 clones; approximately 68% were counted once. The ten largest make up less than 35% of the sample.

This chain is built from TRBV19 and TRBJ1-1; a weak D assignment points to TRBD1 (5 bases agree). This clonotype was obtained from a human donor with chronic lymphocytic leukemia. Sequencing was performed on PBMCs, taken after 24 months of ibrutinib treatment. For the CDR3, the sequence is CASSIEPLWRRGGTEAFF. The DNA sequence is TGTGCCAGTAGTATCGAACCCCTATGGCGGAGGGGAGGCACTGAAGCTTTCTTT.